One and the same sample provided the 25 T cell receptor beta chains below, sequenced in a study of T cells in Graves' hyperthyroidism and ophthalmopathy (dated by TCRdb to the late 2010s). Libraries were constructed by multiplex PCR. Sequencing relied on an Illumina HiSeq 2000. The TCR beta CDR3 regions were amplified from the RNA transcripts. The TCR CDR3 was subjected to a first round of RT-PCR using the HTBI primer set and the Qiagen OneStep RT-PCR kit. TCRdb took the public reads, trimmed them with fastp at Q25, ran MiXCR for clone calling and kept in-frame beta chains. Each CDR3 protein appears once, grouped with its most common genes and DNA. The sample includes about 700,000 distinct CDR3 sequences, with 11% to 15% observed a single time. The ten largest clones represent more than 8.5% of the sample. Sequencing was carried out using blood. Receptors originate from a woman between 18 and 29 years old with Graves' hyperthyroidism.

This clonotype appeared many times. The CDR3 protein is CASSLQLGLGYEQYF. CDR3 sequence (DNA): TGTGCCAGCAGTTTACAGCTCGGGTTGGGCTACGAGCAGTACTTC. This chain links TRBV28 with TRBJ2-7; D unresolved. Germline loops: CDR1 MDHEN, CDR2 SYDVKM. V was cut by 2 bases and J by 3 bases, with 14 bases left in between. The CDR3 has 15 residues.

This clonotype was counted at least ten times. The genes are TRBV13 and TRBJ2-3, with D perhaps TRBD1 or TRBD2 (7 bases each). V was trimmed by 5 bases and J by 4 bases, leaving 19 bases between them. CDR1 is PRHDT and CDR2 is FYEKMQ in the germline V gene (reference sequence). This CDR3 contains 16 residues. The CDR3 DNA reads TGTGCCAGCAGCCCTAATCCGACAGGGAGGGCAGATACGCAGTATTTT. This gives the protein CASSPNPTGRADTQYF.

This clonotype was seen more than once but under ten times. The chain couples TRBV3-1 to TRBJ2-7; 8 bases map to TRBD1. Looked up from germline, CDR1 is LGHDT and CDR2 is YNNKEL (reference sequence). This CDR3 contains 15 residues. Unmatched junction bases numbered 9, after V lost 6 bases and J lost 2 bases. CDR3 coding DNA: TGTGCCAGCAGTCTTAACGCGGGACAGGCCTACGAGCAGTACTTC. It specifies CASSLNAGQAYEQYF.

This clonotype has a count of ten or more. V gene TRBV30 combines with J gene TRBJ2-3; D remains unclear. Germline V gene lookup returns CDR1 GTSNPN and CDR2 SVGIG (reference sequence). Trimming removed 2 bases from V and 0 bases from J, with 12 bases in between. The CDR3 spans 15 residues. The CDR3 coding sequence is TGTGCCTGGAGTTGGGGTGGAGATAGCACAGATACGCAGTATTTT. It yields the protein CAWSWGGDSTDTQYF.

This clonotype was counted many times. CDR3 region: CASRPQGYNQPQHF. The CDR3 DNA sequence: TGTGCCAGCAGACCTCAGGGGTACAATCAGCCCCAGCATTTT. The chain is built from TRBV6-1 and TRBJ1-5; the D gene is possibly TRBD1 (6 bases). Trimming removed 6 bases at V and 3 bases at J, with 12 bases between. The CDR3 sequence is 14 residues long. Germline V gene data show CDR1 as MNHNS and CDR2 as SASEGT.

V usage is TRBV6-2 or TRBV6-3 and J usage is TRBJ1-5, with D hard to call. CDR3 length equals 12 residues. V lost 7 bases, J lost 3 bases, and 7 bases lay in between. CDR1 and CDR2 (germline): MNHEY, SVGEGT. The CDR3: CASKSYNQPQHF. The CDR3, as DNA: TGTGCCAGCAAGTCGTACAATCAGCCCCAGCATTTT.

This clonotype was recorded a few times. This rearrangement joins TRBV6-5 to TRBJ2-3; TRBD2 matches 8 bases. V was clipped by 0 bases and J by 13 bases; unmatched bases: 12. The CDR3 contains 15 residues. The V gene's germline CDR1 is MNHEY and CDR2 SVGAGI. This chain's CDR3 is CASSYSGLGISEEYF. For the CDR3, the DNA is TGTGCCAGCAGTTACTCGGGACTAGGAATTAGCGAGGAGTATTTT.

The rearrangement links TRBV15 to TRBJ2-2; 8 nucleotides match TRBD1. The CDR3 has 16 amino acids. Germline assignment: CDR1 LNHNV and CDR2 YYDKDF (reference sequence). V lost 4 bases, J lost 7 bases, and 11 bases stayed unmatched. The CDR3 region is CATSKYRTGKDGELFF. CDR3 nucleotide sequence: TGTGCCACCAGCAAGTATCGGACAGGGAAGGACGGGGAGCTGTTTTTT.

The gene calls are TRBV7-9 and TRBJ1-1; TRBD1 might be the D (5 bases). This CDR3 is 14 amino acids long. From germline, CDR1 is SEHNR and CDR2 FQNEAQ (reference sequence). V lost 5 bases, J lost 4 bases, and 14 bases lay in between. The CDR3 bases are TGTGCCAGCAGCCCGCCGCGGGGCTTCACTGAAGCTTTCTTT. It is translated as CASSPPRGFTEAFF.

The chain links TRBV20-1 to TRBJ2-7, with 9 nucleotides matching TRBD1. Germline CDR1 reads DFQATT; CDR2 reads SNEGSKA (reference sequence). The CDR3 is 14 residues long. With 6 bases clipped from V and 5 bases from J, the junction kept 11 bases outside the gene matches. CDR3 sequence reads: CSAPSKQGANEQYF. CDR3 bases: TGCAGTGCGCCGAGTAAACAGGGGGCGAACGAGCAGTACTTC.

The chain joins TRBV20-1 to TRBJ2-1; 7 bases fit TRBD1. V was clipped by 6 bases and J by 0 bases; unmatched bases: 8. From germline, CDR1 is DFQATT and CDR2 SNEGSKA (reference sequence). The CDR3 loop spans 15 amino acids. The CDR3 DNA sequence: TGCAGTGCCATAGGGGGCGGAGTCTCCTACAATGAGCAGTTCTTC. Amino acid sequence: CSAIGGGVSYNEQFF.

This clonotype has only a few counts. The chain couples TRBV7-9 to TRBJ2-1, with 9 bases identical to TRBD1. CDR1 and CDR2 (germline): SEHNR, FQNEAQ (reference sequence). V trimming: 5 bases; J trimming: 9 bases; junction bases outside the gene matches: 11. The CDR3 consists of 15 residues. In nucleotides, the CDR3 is TGTGCCAGCAGCCCCGGGACAGGGAAGGAGGTTGAGCAGTTCTTC. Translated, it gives CASSPGTGKEVEQFF. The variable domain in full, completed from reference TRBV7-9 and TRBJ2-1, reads DTGVSQNPRHKITKRGQNVTFRCDPISEHNRLYWYRQTLGQGPEFLTYFQNEAQLEKSRLLSDRFSAERPKGSFSTLEIQRTEQGDSAMYLCASSPGTGKEVEQFFGPGTRLTVL.

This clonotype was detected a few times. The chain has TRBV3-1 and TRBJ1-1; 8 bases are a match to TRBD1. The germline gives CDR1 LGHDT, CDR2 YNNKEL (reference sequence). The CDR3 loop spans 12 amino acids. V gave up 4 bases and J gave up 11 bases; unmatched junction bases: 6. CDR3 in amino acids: CASSRTGTDAFF. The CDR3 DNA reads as TGTGCCAGCAGCCGGACAGGGACGGACGCTTTCTTT.

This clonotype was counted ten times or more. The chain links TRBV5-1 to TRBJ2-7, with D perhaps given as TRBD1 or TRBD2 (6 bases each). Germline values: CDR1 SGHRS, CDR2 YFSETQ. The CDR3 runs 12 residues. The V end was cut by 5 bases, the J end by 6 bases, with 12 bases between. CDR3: CASRPEGGEQYF. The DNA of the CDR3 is TGCGCCAGCAGACCCGAGGGGGGCGAGCAGTACTTC.

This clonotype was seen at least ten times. CDR3 sequence: CASNDGMNQPQHF. CDR3 in DNA: TGTGCCAGCAACGATGGAATGAATCAGCCCCAGCATTTT. The chain links TRBV11-2 to TRBJ1-5; the D is unclear. Looked up from germline, CDR1 is SGHAT and CDR2 is FQNNGV. The V end lost 7 bases, the J end lost 4 bases, and 11 bases lay between the germline ends. This CDR3 spans 13 amino acids.

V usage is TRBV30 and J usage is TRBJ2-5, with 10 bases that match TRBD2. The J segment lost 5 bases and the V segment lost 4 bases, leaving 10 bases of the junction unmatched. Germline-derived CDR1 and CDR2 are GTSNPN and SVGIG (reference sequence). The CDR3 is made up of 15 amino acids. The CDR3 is CAWTLAGAELETQYF. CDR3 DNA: TGTGCCTGGACCCTAGCGGGAGCAGAATTGGAGACCCAGTACTTC.

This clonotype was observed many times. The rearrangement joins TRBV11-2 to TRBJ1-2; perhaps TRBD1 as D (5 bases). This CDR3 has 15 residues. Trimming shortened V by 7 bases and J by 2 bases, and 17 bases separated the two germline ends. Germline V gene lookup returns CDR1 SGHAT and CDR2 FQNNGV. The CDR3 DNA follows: TGTGCCAGCAAGACGGTCCGGGGGAAAAACTATGGCTACACCTTC. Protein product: CASKTVRGKNYGYTF.

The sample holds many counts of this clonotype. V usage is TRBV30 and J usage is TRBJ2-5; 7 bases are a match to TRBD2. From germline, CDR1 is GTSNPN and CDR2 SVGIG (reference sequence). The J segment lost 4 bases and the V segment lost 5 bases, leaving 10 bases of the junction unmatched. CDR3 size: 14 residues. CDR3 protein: CAWGGRVRGETQYF. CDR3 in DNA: TGTGCCTGGGGGGGGAGGGTTAGGGGAGAGACCCAGTACTTC.

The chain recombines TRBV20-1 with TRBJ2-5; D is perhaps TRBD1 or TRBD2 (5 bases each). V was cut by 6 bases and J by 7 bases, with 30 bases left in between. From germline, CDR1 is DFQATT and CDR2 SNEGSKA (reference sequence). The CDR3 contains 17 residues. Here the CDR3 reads CSASEQTTFSLGTTQYF. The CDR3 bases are TGCAGTGCCTCGGAGCAAACCACTTTCTCACTGGGGACGACCCAGTACTTC.

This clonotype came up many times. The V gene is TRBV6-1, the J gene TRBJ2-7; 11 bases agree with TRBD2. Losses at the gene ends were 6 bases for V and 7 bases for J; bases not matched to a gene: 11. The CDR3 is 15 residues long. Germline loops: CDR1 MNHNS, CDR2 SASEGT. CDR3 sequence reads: CASSAGTSGSWEQYF. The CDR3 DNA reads TGTGCCAGCAGCGCCGGGACTAGCGGCTCTTGGGAGCAGTACTTC.

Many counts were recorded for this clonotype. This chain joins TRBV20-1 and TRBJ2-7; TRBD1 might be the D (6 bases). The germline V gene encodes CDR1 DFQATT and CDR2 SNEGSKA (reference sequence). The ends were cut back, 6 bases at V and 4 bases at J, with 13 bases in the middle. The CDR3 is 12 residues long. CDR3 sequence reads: CSAQGQLYEQYF. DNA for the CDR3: TGCAGTGCACAAGGACAGTTGTACGAGCAGTACTTC.

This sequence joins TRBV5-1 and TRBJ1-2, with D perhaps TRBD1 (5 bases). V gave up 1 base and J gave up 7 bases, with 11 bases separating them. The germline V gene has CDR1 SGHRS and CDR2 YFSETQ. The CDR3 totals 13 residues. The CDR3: CASSLTRASGYTF. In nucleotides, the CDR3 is TGCGCCAGCAGCTTGACCAGGGCCAGTGGCTACACCTTC.

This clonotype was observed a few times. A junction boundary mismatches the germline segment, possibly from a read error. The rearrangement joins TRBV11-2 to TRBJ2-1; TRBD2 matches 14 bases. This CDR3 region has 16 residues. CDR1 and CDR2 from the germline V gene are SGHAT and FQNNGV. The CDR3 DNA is TGTGCCAACAGCTTAGCGGGACTAGCGGGAGACAATGAGCAGTTCTTC. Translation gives CANSLAGLAGDNEQFF.

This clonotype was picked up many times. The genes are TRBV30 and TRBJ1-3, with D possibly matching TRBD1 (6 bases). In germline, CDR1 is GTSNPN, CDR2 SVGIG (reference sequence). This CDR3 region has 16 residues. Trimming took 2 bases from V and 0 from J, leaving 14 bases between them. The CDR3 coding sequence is TGTGCCTGGAGTTCACGGACAGTTAGCTCTGGAAACACCATATATTTT. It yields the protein CAWSSRTVSSGNTIYF.

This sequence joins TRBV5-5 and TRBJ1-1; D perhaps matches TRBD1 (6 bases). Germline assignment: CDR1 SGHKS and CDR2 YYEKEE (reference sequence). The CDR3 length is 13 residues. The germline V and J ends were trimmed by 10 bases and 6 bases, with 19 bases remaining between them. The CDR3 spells CASKSRGYPEAFF. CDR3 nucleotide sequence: TGTGCCTCCAAGAGCAGGGGATATCCTGAAGCTTTCTTT.